This T cell receptor (beta chain) was sequenced in a study of Ad26.COV2.S vaccination and SARS-CoV-2 variants. In regard to this clone: Its target is not known.

CDR3 length: 14 amino acids. Germline values: CDR1 SEHNR, CDR2 FQNEAQ (reference sequence). The ends were cut back, 6 bases at V and 2 bases at J, with 13 bases in the middle. Treatment denoted: around 19 received Ad26.COV2.S at low or high dose, single or two shots; five or six received placebo; per-sample allocation not given. It was on day 63 after the first vaccine or placebo injection that samples were taken. Assay used: immunoSEQ multiplex PCR; TCRdb lists only in-frame clones, some missing. The sample yields more than 400,000 clones, 90% seen once. Study-wide results and caveats: Substantial breadth in spike-specific CD8+ and CD4+ T cell responses was reportedly seen after vaccination.

The sequence came from a person between 18 and 60 years old who received the Ad26.COV2.S COVID-19 vaccine or a placebo. The material was peripheral blood, obtained in a trial of Ad26.COV2.S vaccine versus placebo. J is TRBJ2-5 and V is TRBV7-9; TRBD2 is a possible D gene (6 bases). CDR3 sequence: CASSSAGGQETQYF. CDR3 bases: TGTGCCAGCAGTTCCGCCGGGGGTCAAGAGACCCAGTACTTC. The complete variable domain, with remaining parts taken from reference TRBV7-9 and TRBJ2-5, reads DTGVSQNPRHKITKRGQNVTFRCDPISEHNRLYWYRQTLGQGPEFLTYFQNEAQLEKSRLLSDRFSAERPKGSFSTLEIQRTEQGDSAMYLCASSSAGGQETQYFGPGTRLLVL.